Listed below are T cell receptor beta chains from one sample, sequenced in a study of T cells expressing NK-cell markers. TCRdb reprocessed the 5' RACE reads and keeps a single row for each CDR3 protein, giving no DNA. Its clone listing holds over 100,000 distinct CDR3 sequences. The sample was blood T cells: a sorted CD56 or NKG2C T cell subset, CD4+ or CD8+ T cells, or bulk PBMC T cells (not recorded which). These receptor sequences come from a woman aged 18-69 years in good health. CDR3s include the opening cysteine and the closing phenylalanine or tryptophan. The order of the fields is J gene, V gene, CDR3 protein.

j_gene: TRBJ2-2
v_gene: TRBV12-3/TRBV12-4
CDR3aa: CASSQGRENTGELFF

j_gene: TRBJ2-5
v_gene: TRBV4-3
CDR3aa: CASSQDSASTSQETQYF

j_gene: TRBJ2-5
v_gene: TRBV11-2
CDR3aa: CASSQVPPGGSQETQYF

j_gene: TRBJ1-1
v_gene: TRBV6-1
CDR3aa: CASSIMVGGSHTEAFF

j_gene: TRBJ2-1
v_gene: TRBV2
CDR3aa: CASNLISGSTLGGSVDEQFF

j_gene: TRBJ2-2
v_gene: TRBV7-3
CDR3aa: CASSLNPVGTGNTGELFF

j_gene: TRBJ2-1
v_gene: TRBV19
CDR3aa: CASSIVGDFSYNEQFF

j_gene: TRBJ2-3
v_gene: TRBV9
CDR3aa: CASSAGTYTDTQYF

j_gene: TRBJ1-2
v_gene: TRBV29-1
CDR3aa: CSVPWDRDSYGYTF

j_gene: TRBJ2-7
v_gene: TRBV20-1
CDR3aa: CSARVPSDEQYF

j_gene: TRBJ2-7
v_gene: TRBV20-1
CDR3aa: CSARGQGAHEQYF

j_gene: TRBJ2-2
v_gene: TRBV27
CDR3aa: CASSVQGKTGELFF

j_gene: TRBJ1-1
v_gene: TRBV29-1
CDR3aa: CSVTRANTEAFF

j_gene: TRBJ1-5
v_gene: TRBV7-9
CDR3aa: CASSLGIQPQHF

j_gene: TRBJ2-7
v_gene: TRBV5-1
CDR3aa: CASGGTTYEQYF

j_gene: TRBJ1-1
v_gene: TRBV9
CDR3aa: CASSGGDRANTEAFF

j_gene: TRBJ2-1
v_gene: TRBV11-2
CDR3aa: CASSFLTSATEQFF

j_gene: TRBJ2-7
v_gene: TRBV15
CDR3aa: CATSRDCGDRTYEQYF

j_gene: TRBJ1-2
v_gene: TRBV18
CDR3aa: CASSPPETDSNYGYTF

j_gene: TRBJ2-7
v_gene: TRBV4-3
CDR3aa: CASSQVRDGEQYF

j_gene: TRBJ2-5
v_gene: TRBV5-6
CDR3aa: CASSLAGGNQETQYF

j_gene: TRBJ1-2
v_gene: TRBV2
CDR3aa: CASSTGTINYGYTF

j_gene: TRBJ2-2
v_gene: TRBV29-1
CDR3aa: CSVVWNTGELFF

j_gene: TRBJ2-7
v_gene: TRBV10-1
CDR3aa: CANGLAETYEQYF

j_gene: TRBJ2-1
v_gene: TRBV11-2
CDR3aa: CASSFSMGTSGTYNEQFF

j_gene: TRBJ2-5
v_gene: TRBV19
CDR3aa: CASSPRATQETQYF

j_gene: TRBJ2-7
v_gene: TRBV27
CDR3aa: CASSEPGSGSYEQYF

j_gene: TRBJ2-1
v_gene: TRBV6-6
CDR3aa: CAYGLASNEQFF

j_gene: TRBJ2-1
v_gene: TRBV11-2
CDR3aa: CASRGQNKNYNEQFF

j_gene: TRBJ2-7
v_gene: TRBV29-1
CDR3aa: CSVYEGGEQYF

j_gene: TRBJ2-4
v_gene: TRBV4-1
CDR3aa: CASSQERGGLAKNIQYF

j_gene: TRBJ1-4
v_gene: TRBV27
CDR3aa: CASTVGRSVPF

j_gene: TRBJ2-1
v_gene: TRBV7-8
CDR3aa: CASSEPGANEQFF

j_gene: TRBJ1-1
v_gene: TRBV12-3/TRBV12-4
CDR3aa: CASSLFRTEAFF

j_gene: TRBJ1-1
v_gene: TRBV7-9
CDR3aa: CASSSGQGSVAFF

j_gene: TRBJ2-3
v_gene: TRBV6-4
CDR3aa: CASSDSMGGSGDTQYF

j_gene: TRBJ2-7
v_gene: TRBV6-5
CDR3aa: CASSYSIGQSPYEQYF

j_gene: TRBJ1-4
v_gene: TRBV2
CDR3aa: CASSESRDRDEKLFF

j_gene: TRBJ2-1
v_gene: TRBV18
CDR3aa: CASSRLGGSGDEQFF

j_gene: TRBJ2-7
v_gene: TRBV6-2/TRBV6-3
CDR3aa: CASRTPRTGAYEQYF

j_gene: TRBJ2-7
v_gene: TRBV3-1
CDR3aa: CASSLPDVDRQLSF

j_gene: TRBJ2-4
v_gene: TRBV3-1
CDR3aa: CASSQIPGQSIQYF

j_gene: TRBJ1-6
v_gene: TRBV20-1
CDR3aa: CSALGDRGAHIVSPLHF

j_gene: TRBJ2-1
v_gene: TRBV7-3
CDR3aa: CASSPGGGWNEQFF

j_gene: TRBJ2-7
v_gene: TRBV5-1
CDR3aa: CASSLAGANYEQYF

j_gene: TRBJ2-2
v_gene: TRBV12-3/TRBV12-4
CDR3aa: CASSGGNGELFF

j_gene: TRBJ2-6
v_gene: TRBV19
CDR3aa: CASSSQQGANVLTF

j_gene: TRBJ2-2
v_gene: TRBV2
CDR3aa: CASSELGTSLYTGELFF

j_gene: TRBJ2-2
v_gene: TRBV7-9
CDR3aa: CASSSDWIGELFF

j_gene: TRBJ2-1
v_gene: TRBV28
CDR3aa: CASSLPSSGRGSYNEQFF

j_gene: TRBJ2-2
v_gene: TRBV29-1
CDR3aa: CSVETFGNTGELFF

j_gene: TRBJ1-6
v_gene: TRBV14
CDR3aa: CASSQDTGFYNSPLHF

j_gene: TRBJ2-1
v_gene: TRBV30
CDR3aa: CAWSPPAGNEQFF

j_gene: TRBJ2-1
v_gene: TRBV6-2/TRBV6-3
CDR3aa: CASSYGPKQFF